Sequencing of this T cell receptor beta chain was carried out in a study of blood T cell repertoires in COVID-19. Across the whole study: Sources were T cells, B-cell-depleted T cells, or PBMCs; the material itself was cDNA or gDNA.

Original processing notes: Counts of nucleated cells, estimated from reference gene primer amplification, were obtained. Clones were sequenced by immunoSEQ multiplex PCR, and TCRdb holds only the in-frame ones, with some missing. V and J calls and clone size follow that table, whereas D and trimming were derived from the DNA. The table shows about 200,000 clones, with around 91% occurring only once. The ends lost 5 bases at V and 3 bases at J; junction bases unmatched: 4. The CDR3 totals 14 residues. Per germline, CDR1 LNHDA and CDR2 SQIVND (reference sequence). The sequenced material came from peripheral blood. The chain uses TRBV19 and TRBJ2-5, with 9 bases aligning to TRBD2. The clonotype originates from a woman aged 40 to 50 with acute or convalescent COVID-19. The CDR3 DNA reads TGTGCCAGTAGTTTACTAGCGGGCAAAGAGACCCAGTACTTC. Its translation: CASSLLAGKETQYF.